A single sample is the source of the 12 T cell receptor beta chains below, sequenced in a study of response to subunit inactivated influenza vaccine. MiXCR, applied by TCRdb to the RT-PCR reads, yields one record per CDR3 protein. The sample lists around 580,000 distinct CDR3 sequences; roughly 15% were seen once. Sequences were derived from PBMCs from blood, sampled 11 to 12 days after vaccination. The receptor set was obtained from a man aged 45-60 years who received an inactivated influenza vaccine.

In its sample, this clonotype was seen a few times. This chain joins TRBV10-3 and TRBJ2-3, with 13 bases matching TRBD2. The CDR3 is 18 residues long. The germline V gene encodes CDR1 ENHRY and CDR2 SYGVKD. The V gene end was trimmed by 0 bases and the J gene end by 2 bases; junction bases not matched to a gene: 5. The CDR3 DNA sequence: TGTGCCATCAGTGAGTCACTAGCGGGAGGGACGAACACAGATACGCAGTATTTT. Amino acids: CAISESLAGGTNTDTQYF.

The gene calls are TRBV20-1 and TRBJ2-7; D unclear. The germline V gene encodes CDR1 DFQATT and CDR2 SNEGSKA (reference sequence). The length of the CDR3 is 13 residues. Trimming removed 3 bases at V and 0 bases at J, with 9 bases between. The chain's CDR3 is CSASPSISYEQYF. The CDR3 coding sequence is TGCAGTGCTAGCCCATCTATCTCCTACGAGCAGTACTTC.

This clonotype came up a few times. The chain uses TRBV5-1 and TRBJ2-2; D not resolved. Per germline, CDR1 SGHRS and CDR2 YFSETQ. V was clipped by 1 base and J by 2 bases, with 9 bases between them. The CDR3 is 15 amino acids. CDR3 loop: CASSLSVANTGELFF. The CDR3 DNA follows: TGCGCCAGCAGCTTGTCTGTCGCTAACACCGGGGAGCTGTTTTTT.

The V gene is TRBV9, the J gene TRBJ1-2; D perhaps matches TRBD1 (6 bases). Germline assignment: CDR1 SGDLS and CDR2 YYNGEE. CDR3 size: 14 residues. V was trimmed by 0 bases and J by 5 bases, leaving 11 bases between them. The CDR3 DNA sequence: TGTGCCAGCAGCGTAGCCGGGGGCGCTTATGGCTACACCTTC. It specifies CASSVAGGAYGYTF.

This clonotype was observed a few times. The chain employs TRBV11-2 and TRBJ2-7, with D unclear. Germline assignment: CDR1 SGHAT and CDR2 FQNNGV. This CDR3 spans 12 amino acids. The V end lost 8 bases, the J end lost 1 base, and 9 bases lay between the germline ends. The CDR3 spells CASFGSSYEQYF. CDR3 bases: TGTGCCAGCTTCGGGTCGTCCTACGAGCAGTACTTC.

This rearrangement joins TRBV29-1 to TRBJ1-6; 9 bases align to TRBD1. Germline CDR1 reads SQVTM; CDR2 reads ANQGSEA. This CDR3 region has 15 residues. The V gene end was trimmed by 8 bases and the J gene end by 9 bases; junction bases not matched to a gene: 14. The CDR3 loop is CSSLKPGQGRSPLHF. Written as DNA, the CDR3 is TGCAGCTCACTGAAACCGGGACAGGGTCGTTCACCCCTCCACTTT.

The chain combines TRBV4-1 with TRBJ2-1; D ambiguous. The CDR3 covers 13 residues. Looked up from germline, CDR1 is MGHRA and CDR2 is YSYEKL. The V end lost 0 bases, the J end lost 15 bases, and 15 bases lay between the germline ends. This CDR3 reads CASSQEEDLSPFF. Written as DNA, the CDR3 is TGCGCCAGCAGCCAAGAAGAGGACCTTAGTCCGTTCTTC.

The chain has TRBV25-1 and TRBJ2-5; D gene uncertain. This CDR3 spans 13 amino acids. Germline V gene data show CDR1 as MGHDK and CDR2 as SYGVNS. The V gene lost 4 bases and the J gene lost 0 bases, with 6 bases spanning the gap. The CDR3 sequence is CASSGWYQETQYF. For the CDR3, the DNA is TGTGCCAGCAGTGGATGGTACCAAGAGACCCAGTACTTC.

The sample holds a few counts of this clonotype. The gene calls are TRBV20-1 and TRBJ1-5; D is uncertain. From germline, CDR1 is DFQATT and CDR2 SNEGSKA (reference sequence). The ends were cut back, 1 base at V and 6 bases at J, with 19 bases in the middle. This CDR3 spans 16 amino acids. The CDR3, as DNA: TGCAGTGCTAGAGCCAGAGTCCGACCGGAGAGTCAGCCCCAGCATTTT. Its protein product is CSARARVRPESQPQHF.

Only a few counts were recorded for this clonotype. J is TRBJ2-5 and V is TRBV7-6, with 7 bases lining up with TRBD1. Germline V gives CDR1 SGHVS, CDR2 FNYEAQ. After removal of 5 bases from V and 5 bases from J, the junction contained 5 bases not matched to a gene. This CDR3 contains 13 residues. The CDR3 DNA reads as TGTGCCAGCAGCAAACAGGGGTGGGAGACCCAGTACTTC. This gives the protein CASSKQGWETQYF.

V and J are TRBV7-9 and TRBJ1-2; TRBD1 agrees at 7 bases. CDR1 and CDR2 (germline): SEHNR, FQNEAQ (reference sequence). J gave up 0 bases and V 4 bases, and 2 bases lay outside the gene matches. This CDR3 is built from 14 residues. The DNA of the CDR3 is TGTGCCAGCAGCTCAGGGGGAGCTAACTATGGCTACACCTTC. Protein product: CASSSGGANYGYTF.

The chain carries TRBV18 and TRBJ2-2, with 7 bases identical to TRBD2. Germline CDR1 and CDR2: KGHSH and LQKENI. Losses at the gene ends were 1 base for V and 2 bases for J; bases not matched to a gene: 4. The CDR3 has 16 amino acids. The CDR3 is CASSPRAGPNTGELFF. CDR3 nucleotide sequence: TGTGCCAGCTCACCACGAGCGGGACCCAACACCGGGGAGCTGTTTTTT.